This paragraph covers one T cell receptor (beta chain) sequence. The data were obtained in a study of blood T cell repertoires in COVID-19. Study context: The United States, Italy and Spain were the sources of the acute and convalescent COVID-19 samples. The cDNA or gDNA used as material had been derived from T cells, B-cell-depleted T cells, or PBMCs.

The Seattle patients joined while their infection was active and were tracked longitudinally afterward. As processed by the authors: Researchers report that nucleated cell counts were estimated from reference gene primer amplification. Data came from immunoSEQ multiplex PCR; TCRdb stores just in-frame clones and leaves some out. That table is the source of V, J and clone size, and D and trimming were worked out from the DNA. The sample yields about 180,000 clones, over 80% seen once. The sequence was collected from a woman aged 35 to 49 with COVID-19, enrolled during active disease. The sequencing sample was made of peripheral blood.

CDR3 sequence reads: CASIHQNTEAFF. In nucleotides, the CDR3 is TGTGCCAGCATACACCAGAACACTGAAGCTTTCTTT. The chain uses TRBV2 and TRBJ1-1; D is unresolved. V was clipped by 7 bases and J by 1 base, with 7 bases between them. The CDR3 length is 12 residues. Germline V gives CDR1 SNHLY, CDR2 FYNNEI.